The rows below give T cell receptor beta chains drawn from one sample of a study of graft-versus-host responses after intestinal transplantation. Sequenced by immunoSEQ multiplex PCR; TCRdb stores in-frame clones only, minus some. The repertoire consists of some 8,200 clones, with roughly 90% occurring once and the leading ten covering around 1.5%. The sample in question was PBMCs, obtained around 31 days after intestinal transplant. The receptor set was obtained from a human patient who received an intestinal transplant, so some T cells may come from the graft donor. Both conserved end residues are part of each CDR3. Fields, in order: clone size, J gene, V gene, D gene, CDR3 DNA, CDR3 protein. A D gene is named only where the DNA matches it firmly. A row's size may be missing; if present it is once, few, many or a size class.

abundance: once; j_gene: TRBJ2-7; v_gene: TRBV6-4; d_gene: TRBD2; CDR3nt: TGTGCCAGCAGCCCGACTAGCGGGGGGGCGGCCCCCTACGAGCAGTACTTC; CDR3aa: CASSPTSGGAAPYEQYF
abundance: .; j_gene: TRBJ1-6; v_gene: TRBV6-5; d_gene: .; CDR3nt: TGTGCCAGCAGTTACTTAGCACCTGGGGGTGGTTCACCCCTCCACTTT; CDR3aa: CASSYLAPGGGSPLHF
abundance: .; j_gene: TRBJ2-3; v_gene: TRBV7-9; d_gene: .; CDR3nt: TGTGCCAGCAGCTCAACAGTGAGTAGCACAGATACGCAGTATTTT; CDR3aa: CASSSTVSSTDTQYF
abundance: .; j_gene: TRBJ2-3; v_gene: TRBV11-2; d_gene: .; CDR3nt: TGTGCCAGCAGCCCAGCTAGGGGGGATACGCAGTATTTT; CDR3aa: CASSPARGDTQYF
abundance: .; j_gene: TRBJ2-7; v_gene: TRBV6-6; d_gene: .; CDR3nt: TGTGCCAGCAGTTACGGTGGCGGGGAGACCTACGAGCAGTACTTC; CDR3aa: CASSYGGGETYEQYF
abundance: once; j_gene: TRBJ1-2; v_gene: TRBV6-5; d_gene: .; CDR3nt: TGTGCCAGCAGTTATCTGGGTGGAGTCTATGGCTACACCTTC; CDR3aa: CASSYLGGVYGYTF
abundance: .; j_gene: TRBJ2-7; v_gene: TRBV11-1; d_gene: TRBD1; CDR3nt: TGTGCCAGCAGCTCGGACAGGGGCGAGGACGAGCAGTACTTC; CDR3aa: CASSSDRGEDEQYF
abundance: .; j_gene: TRBJ1-2; v_gene: TRBV14; d_gene: .; CDR3nt: TGTGCCAGCAGCCACTACCGGACAGAAGCCTACAACTATGGCTACACCTTC; CDR3aa: CASSHYRTEAYNYGYTF
abundance: .; j_gene: TRBJ2-3; v_gene: TRBV6-4; d_gene: TRBD2; CDR3nt: TGTGCCAGCAGTGTCTTATCTGGCGGGGGGGTTGCGGATACGCAGTATTTT; CDR3aa: CASSVLSGGGVADTQYF
abundance: .; j_gene: TRBJ2-6; v_gene: TRBV9; d_gene: .; CDR3nt: TGTGCCAGCAGCCTGACTGGGGCCGGGGCCAACGTCCTGACTTTC; CDR3aa: CASSLTGAGANVLTF
abundance: once; j_gene: TRBJ1-6; v_gene: TRBV2; d_gene: TRBD1; CDR3nt: TGTGCCAGCAGCCCAATACAGGGGCTGATGGATTCACCCCTCCACTTT; CDR3aa: CASSPIQGLMDSPLHF
abundance: .; j_gene: TRBJ1-5; v_gene: TRBV19; d_gene: TRBD1; CDR3nt: TGTGCCAGTAGTCCCTGGACGACAGGGCGGCAGCCCCAGCATTTT; CDR3aa: CASSPWTTGRQPQHF
abundance: once; j_gene: TRBJ2-7; v_gene: TRBV7-9; d_gene: TRBD1; CDR3nt: TGTGCCAGCAGCTTGGGGGACAGGGTTGGGATCGAGCAGTACTTC; CDR3aa: CASSLGDRVGIEQYF
abundance: .; j_gene: TRBJ2-2; v_gene: TRBV6-1; d_gene: .; CDR3nt: TGTGCCAGCAGTGTTGGTACCGGGGAGCTGTTTTTT; CDR3aa: CASSVGTGELFF
abundance: once; j_gene: TRBJ1-2; v_gene: TRBV4-1; d_gene: TRBD1; CDR3nt: TGCGCCAGCAGCGAGACAGGGGGGAACTATGGCTACACCTTC; CDR3aa: CASSETGGNYGYTF
abundance: .; j_gene: TRBJ1-4; v_gene: TRBV7-8; d_gene: .; CDR3nt: TGTGCCAGCAGCTCATGGGACGACAGCTTAGGTGAAAAACTGTTTTTT; CDR3aa: CASSSWDDSLGEKLFF